A single sample is the source of the 24 T cell receptor beta chains below, sequenced in a study of OX40 agonist ivuxolimab in advanced cancers. Repertoires were generated with immunoSEQ multiplex PCR, while TCRdb's copy carries only in-frame clones and drops some. The repertoire holds tens of thousands of clones, with approximately 92% as singletons. The sample consisted of CD4+ or CD8+ T cells sorted from blood, taken in a trial of the OX40 agonist ivuxolimab. These receptors all stem from an adult with an advanced solid tumor such as melanoma, head and neck, liver or kidney cancer.

The DNA for the CDR3 is TGCGCCAGCAGTTCAACCGGGACAAGGGCCCCCACTGAAGCTTTCTTT. It encodes CASSSTGTRAPTEAFF. The genes are TRBV5-1 and TRBJ1-1, with D maybe TRBD1 (6 bases). Trimming left V 5 bases short and J 4 bases short, with 21 bases between. The CDR3 length is 16 residues. Germline-derived CDR1 and CDR2 are SGHRS and YFSETQ.

This chain connects TRBV7-8 to TRBJ1-1; no clear D. The CDR3 extends over 13 amino acids. CDR1 is SGHVS and CDR2 is FQNEAQ in the germline V gene. Deletions cut 2 bases from V and 0 bases from J, with 4 bases between. CDR3 bases: TGTGCCAGCAGCTTACTCATGAACACTGAAGCTTTCTTT. This translates into CASSLLMNTEAFF.

The V gene is TRBV10-1, the J gene TRBJ1-3, with TRBD1 identical over 8 bases. Germline V lookup: CDR1 WNHNN, CDR2 SYGVQD (reference sequence). The CDR3 consists of 15 residues. Unmatched junction bases numbered 6, after V lost 3 bases and J lost 5 bases. The CDR3 DNA is TGCGCCAGCAGTGACGTCCGGGACAGGAGAAACACCATATATTTT. Translation: CASSDVRDRRNTIYF.

The rearrangement joins TRBV7-2 to TRBJ2-3; 7 bases are shared with TRBD1. V was pared by 7 bases and J by 1 base, with 5 bases of the junction left unmatched. The CDR3 length is 14 residues. In germline, CDR1 is SGHTA, CDR2 FQGNSA. CDR3 coding DNA: TGTGCCAGCAATGACAGGGTCCGCACAGATACGCAGTATTTT. Translation: CASNDRVRTDTQYF.

The chain carries TRBV6-1 and TRBJ1-5, with 7 bases aligning to TRBD1. CDR1 is MNHNS, CDR2 SASEGT, per germline. The CDR3 sequence is 14 residues long. J lost 3 bases, V lost 3 bases, and 2 bases had no gene match. In DNA form, the CDR3 reads TGTGCCAGCAGTGAGGACAGGCACAATCAGCCCCAGCATTTT. Amino acid sequence: CASSEDRHNQPQHF.

This sequence joins TRBV23-1 and TRBJ2-7, with a tentative D call TRBD1 (6 bases). TRBV23-1 is given ORF status, its function remaining uncertain. V lost 0 bases, J lost 3 bases, and 15 bases lay in between. This CDR3 has 16 residues. CDR3 amino acids: CASSQSPGQSSYEQYF. CDR3 DNA: TGCGCCAGCAGTCAATCTCCGGGACAATCGAGCTACGAGCAGTACTTC.

The rearrangement uses TRBV7-2 and TRBJ2-1; 13 bases agree with TRBD2. V was pared by 3 bases and J by 9 bases, with 5 bases of the junction left unmatched. Germline CDR1 SGHTA, CDR2 FQGNSA. The CDR3 consists of 15 residues. For the CDR3, the DNA is TGTGCCAGCAGCTTCACTAGCGGGGGGGCCGGTGAGCAGTTCTTC. Residues: CASSFTSGGAGEQFF.

The chain couples TRBV6-6 to TRBJ1-1, with D possibly TRBD1 on 5 matching bases. Germline values: CDR1 MNHNY, CDR2 SVGAGI (reference sequence). The CDR3 is made up of 13 amino acids. Trimming cost V 6 bases and J 0 bases, with 8 bases left between them. The chain's CDR3 is CASRGGMNTEAFF. The CDR3 DNA sequence: TGTGCCAGCAGGGGGGGAATGAACACTGAAGCTTTCTTT.

The chain is built from TRBV7-9 and TRBJ1-5; no clear D. Per germline, CDR1 SEHNR and CDR2 FQNEAQ (reference sequence). Trimming removed 0 bases at V and 2 bases at J, with 11 bases between. The CDR3 extends over 16 amino acids. CDR3 amino acids: CASSLAESGGNQPQHF. Here the CDR3 DNA reads TGTGCCAGCAGCTTAGCTGAGTCGGGAGGCAATCAGCCCCAGCATTTT.

V and J are TRBV27 and TRBJ2-7; 9 positions match TRBD1. This CDR3 has 13 amino acids. Germline values: CDR1 MNHEY, CDR2 SMNVEV (reference sequence). Trimming at V came to 5 bases and at J to 3 bases, leaving 2 bases not matched to a gene. CDR3 in amino acids: CASSRTGVYEQYF. CDR3 sequence (DNA): TGTGCCAGCAGTAGGACAGGGGTCTACGAGCAGTACTTC.

V gene TRBV6-1 combines with J gene TRBJ2-7; maybe TRBD1 (6 bases). The ends were cut back, 1 base at V and 5 bases at J, with 9 bases in the middle. This CDR3 is 13 amino acids long. Per germline, CDR1 MNHNS and CDR2 SASEGT. This chain's CDR3 is CASSEVGANEQYF. CDR3 in DNA: TGTGCCAGCAGTGAAGTGGGGGCTAACGAGCAGTACTTC.

The CDR3 loop is CAWSVSWGVGNQPQHF. The CDR3 DNA sequence: TGTGCCTGGAGTGTATCCTGGGGGGTAGGGAATCAGCCCCAGCATTTT. The chain combines TRBV30 with TRBJ1-5, with D possibly being TRBD1 (5 bases). Deletions cut 0 bases from V and 4 bases from J, with 16 bases between. The CDR3 is made up of 16 amino acids. The germline V gene encodes CDR1 GTSNPN and CDR2 SVGIG (reference sequence).

The chain uses TRBV4-3 and TRBJ1-1; weak D call: TRBD1 (6 bases). Germline values: CDR1 LGHNA, CDR2 YSLEER. This CDR3 has 17 amino acids. Trimming stripped 3 bases from V and 3 bases from J, with 20 bases between. This CDR3 reads CASSQVTGSLRHTEAFF. CDR3 nucleotides: TGCGCCAGCAGCCAGGTAACAGGGTCCCTTCGTCACACTGAAGCTTTCTTT.

The chain combines TRBV4-3 with TRBJ1-2; 7 bases are a match to TRBD1. The V gene end was trimmed by 3 bases and the J gene end by 6 bases; junction bases not matched to a gene: 1. Germline V gene sequence: CDR1 LGHNA, CDR2 YSLEER. The CDR3 is 12 residues long. The CDR3 nucleotides read TGCGCCAGCAGCCAGGACAGGAATGGCTACACCTTC. Translation gives CASSQDRNGYTF.

The chain employs TRBV4-3 and TRBJ1-3; a possible D gene is TRBD1 (5 bases). Trimming removed 4 bases at V and 0 bases at J, with 10 bases between. The CDR3 totals 15 residues. Germline lookup yields CDR1 LGHNA and CDR2 YSLEER. This CDR3 reads CASSREGFSGNTIYF. In DNA form, the CDR3 reads TGCGCCAGCAGCCGAGAGGGGTTCTCTGGAAACACCATATATTTT.

The CDR3 DNA sequence: TGTGCCAGCAGCCCGTCGGTCTACGAGCAGTACTTC. As protein: CASSPSVYEQYF. The chain recombines TRBV11-1 with TRBJ2-5; D call uncertain. The J call may be mistaken, given a closer DNA end match to TRBJ2-7. This CDR3 has 12 amino acids. Germline V gives CDR1 SGHAT, CDR2 FQDESV (reference sequence).

The V call is TRBV29-1, the J call TRBJ2-5; D call uncertain. V lost 3 bases and J lost 5, with 10 bases in between. This CDR3 has 12 residues. In germline, CDR1 is SQVTM, CDR2 ANQGSEA. The DNA for the CDR3 is TGCAGCGTTGACAAGGTTAAGGAGACCCAGTACTTC. This encodes CSVDKVKETQYF.

The rearrangement links TRBV4-2 to TRBJ2-5; 10 bases line up with TRBD2. The V gene end was trimmed by 0 bases and the J gene end by 3 bases; junction bases not matched to a gene: 13. The CDR3 spans 19 residues. Germline CDR1 reads LGHNA; CDR2 reads YNFKEQ. The CDR3 is CASSQDWLAGAENKETQYF. DNA for the CDR3: TGTGCCAGCAGCCAAGATTGGCTAGCGGGGGCCGAGAATAAAGAGACCCAGTACTTC.

The gene calls are TRBV30 and TRBJ2-7; TRBD2 is a possible D gene (5 bases). CDR1 and CDR2 from the germline V gene are GTSNPN and SVGIG (reference sequence). Trimming took 3 bases from V and 5 from J, leaving 14 bases between them. This CDR3 has 13 amino acids. The CDR3 DNA follows: TGTGCCTGGAGGTCCGGGGTGGGGAACGAGCAGTACTTC. It encodes CAWRSGVGNEQYF. Full variable domain (outside the CDR3, taken from reference TRBV30 and TRBJ2-7): SQTIHQWPATLVQPVGSPLSLECTVEGTSNPNLYWYRQAAGRGLQLLFYSVGIGQISSEVPQNLSASRPQDRQFILSSKKLLLSDSGFYLCAWRSGVGNEQYFGPGTRLTVT.

The rearrangement links TRBV19 to TRBJ1-5, with 9 bases lining up with TRBD1. V dropped 3 bases and J dropped 3; count of bases not matched to a gene: 6. In germline, CDR1 is LNHDA, CDR2 SQIVND (reference sequence). The CDR3 runs to 16 residues. This chain's CDR3 is CASSIPGTGFNQPQHF. Here the CDR3 DNA reads TGTGCCAGTAGTATTCCCGGGACAGGGTTCAATCAGCCCCAGCATTTT.

V and J are TRBV7-2 and TRBJ2-6, with D hard to call. V was trimmed by 0 bases and J by 1 base, leaving 10 bases between them. The CDR3 sequence is 17 residues long. Germline V gene sequence: CDR1 SGHTA, CDR2 FQGNSA. CDR3: CASSLAPQGSGANVLTF. CDR3 bases: TGTGCCAGCAGCTTAGCGCCCCAAGGGTCTGGGGCCAACGTCCTGACTTTC.

The gene calls are TRBV28 and TRBJ1-4; TRBD1 matches 7 bases. The trim removed 10 bases at V and 8 bases at J, leaving 10 bases unmatched. The V gene's germline CDR1 is MDHEN and CDR2 SYDVKM. This CDR3 spans 13 amino acids. The CDR3 region is CATRGEGLEKLFF. The CDR3 DNA sequence: TGTGCCACCAGGGGGGAGGGTTTAGAAAAACTGTTTTTT.

The chain uses TRBV5-1 and TRBJ1-4, with no clear D. Germline V gene sequence: CDR1 SGHRS, CDR2 YFSETQ. Between the trimmed V and J ends, which lost 4 bases and 3 bases, there was a span of 13 bases. The CDR3 runs 15 residues. The CDR3 nucleotides read TGCGCCAGCAGCGAAGATGGGTACTCTAATGAAAAACTGTTTTTT. The encoded protein is CASSEDGYSNEKLFF.

The chain has TRBV11-3 and TRBJ2-3; a weak D match, TRBD2 (6 bases). The CDR3 loop spans 13 amino acids. The V gene's germline CDR1 is SGHNT and CDR2 YENEEA. V lost 4 bases, J lost 1 base, and 6 bases lay in between. DNA for the CDR3: TGTGCCAGCAGCTCTAGCGGCACAGATACGCAGTATTTT. It codes for CASSSSGTDTQYF.